This T cell receptor (beta chain) was found in a study of glioma-infiltrating T cells (dated by TCRdb to the mid-2010s). Broadly, across the study: The study sequenced TCR alpha- and beta-chain repertoires from glioma tissue, from non-neoplastic brain tissue and from matched peripheral blood mononuclear cells. To measure how far tissue and blood T-cell populations diverged, each tissue-infiltrating repertoire was compared against the peripheral blood repertoire of the same patient. Three low-grade glioma patients, fewer than 10 primary glioblastoma patients and three non-glioma patients contributing non-neoplastic brain tissue were included in the paired cohort. What the work shows at the level of the full study, not this receptor alone: Group comparisons rested on small numbers: three non-neoplastic, three low-grade glioma and eight glioblastoma patients. In non-neoplastic patients, VJ-independent divergence between tissue and blood fell below expectation, whereas in all gliomas, and especially in low-grade gliomas, the divergence rose above expectation. Very few CDR3 sequences were shared between tissue and blood, attributed to high CDR3 diversity and limited sampling.

The germline V gene sets CDR1 to KGHDR and CDR2 to SFDVKD. V sheds 6 bases and J sheds 2 bases, leaving 13 bases between their ends. Inclusive of the bounding cysteine and phenylalanine, the CDR3 is 15 residues long. Only the CDR3 DNA stays, 45 bases, in frame from base 1. This clonotype was counted many times. Its antigen remains undetermined. Base qualities were left out, and no much larger clone turns up one base away. TCR alpha and beta CDR3 regions were amplified with the iRepertoire nested amplicon-rescue multiplex PCR (arm-PCR) platform from RNA. The input for one-step reverse transcription and amplification was about 100-400 ng of either tissue mRNA or PBMC total RNA. Following bead purification, Illumina adapters were added through a secondary multiplex PCR, and the libraries were then gel-purified between 200 and 400 bp. The libraries contained internal 6-nucleotide barcodes that were used for demultiplexing. Sequencing of the libraries was done on an Illumina MiSeq using 2x220 or 2x250 nucleotide paired-end reads. The authors' analysis ran thus. Paired reads were merged using FLASH 1.2.11 and aligned with BWA-MEM to the GRCh37 human genome, and TRA and TRB reads were then extracted. V and J assignment used an IMGT-derived reference of cassette sequences and CDR3 motifs that included pseudogenes. Reads were translated in three frames, and productive CDR3s were defined by a C…FGXG motif without stop codons. A clonotype was defined as a unique combination of a V-J cassette pair and a CDR3 amino acid sequence. Reads were filtered by Hamming distance, thresholded by each sample's sequence error rate in mapped regions. TCRdb trimmed the raw reads at Q25, called clones with MiXCR and kept productive beta chains. Rows with one shared CDR3 protein collapse into an entry with the most common genes and DNA. TCRdb's processing, not the authors' own work, is the source of the V and J calls. In this sample the table shows some 100,000 distinct CDR3 sequences, under 30% of which occur a single time. The ten largest clones add up to around a third of the sample.

The sequence links TRBV24-1 to TRBJ2-1, with no confidently assigned D gene. The TCR was taken from a human donor with low-grade glioma or glioblastoma, undergoing nonglioma brain surgery, or in good health (not recorded which). The sequenced material came from glioma tissue, nonneoplastic brain tissue, or PBMCs (not recorded which). The CDR3 protein sequence reads: CATSNPTQAYNEQFF. At the DNA level, the sequence is TGTGCCACCAGTAACCCCACGCAGGCCTACAATGAGCAGTTCTTC.